What follows are 29 T cell receptor beta chains derived from one specimen sequenced in a study of shared clonotypes between healthy human individuals. Here immunoSEQ multiplex PCR was the method, and the copy in TCRdb shows in-frame clones only, minus some. Among 1,500,000 or so clones listed, approximately 98.5% were seen once. The sequencing sample was made of naive CD4+ T cells sorted from blood. Subset meaning: CD45RA+ positively selected. Receptors were obtained from a man aged 30 to 39 in good health.

CDR3 residues: CASSLAGGLAGETQYF. CDR3 coding DNA: TGTGCCAGCAGCTTAGCGGGGGGACTAGCCGGAGAGACCCAGTACTTC. This rearrangement joins TRBV7-9 to TRBJ2-5; 9 bases match TRBD2. Germline assignment: CDR1 SEHNR and CDR2 FQNEAQ (reference sequence). The CDR3 has 16 amino acids. V dropped 0 bases and J dropped 4; count of bases not matched to a gene: 6.

Written as DNA, the CDR3 is TGTGCCAGCAGCCTCTCCCCCGGACGCGGTGGTGGCTACACCTTC. As protein: CASSLSPGRGGGYTF. The chain links TRBV7-9 to TRBJ1-2; no clear D gene. The CDR3 is 15 residues long. V was pared by 5 bases and J by 7 bases, with 20 bases between. CDR1 and CDR2 from the germline V gene are SEHNR and FQNEAQ (reference sequence). Drawing the rest from reference TRBV7-9 and TRBJ1-2, the complete variable domain is DTGVSQNPRHKITKRGQNVTFRCDPISEHNRLYWYRQTLGQGPEFLTYFQNEAQLEKSRLLSDRFSAERPKGSFSTLEIQRTEQGDSAMYLCASSLSPGRGGGYTFGSGTRLTVV.

The chain couples TRBV5-6 to TRBJ2-1; 7 bases match TRBD2. The V and J ends lost 4 bases and 8 bases, in that order; junction bases with no gene match: 12. Germline lookup yields CDR1 SGHDT and CDR2 YYEEEE. This CDR3 contains 15 residues. CDR3 in amino acids: CASSPREDWKDEQFF. The CDR3 bases are TGTGCCAGCAGCCCACGGGAGGACTGGAAGGATGAGCAGTTCTTC. The complete variable domain, with remaining parts taken from reference TRBV5-6 and TRBJ2-1, reads DAGVTQSPTHLIKTRGQQVTLRCSPKSGHDTVSWYQQALGQGPQFIFQYYEEEERQRGNFPDRFSGHQFPNYSSELNVNALLLGDSALYLCASSPREDWKDEQFFGPGTRLTVL.

CDR3 in amino acids: CASSLNRGDTQYF. DNA for the CDR3: TGTGCCAGCAGCTTAAACAGGGGGGATACGCAGTATTTT. This chain joins TRBV7-2 and TRBJ2-3; 8 bases are a match to TRBD1. Looked up from germline, CDR1 is SGHTA and CDR2 is FQGNSA. The CDR3 sequence is 13 residues long. The V gene end was trimmed by 2 bases and the J gene end by 6 bases; junction bases not matched to a gene: 1.

The chain recombines TRBV6-1 with TRBJ1-1, with unresolved D. The CDR3 has 13 amino acids. Germline V gene sequence: CDR1 MNHNS, CDR2 SASEGT. Trimming pared 6 bases from V and 7 bases from J, leaving 15 bases between. In DNA form, the CDR3 reads TGTGCCAGCAGGTCGCCCGGGGTTCTTGAAGCTTTCTTT. Translating gives CASRSPGVLEAFF.

This clone showed up just once. The genes are TRBV19 and TRBJ2-5, with 7 bases lining up with TRBD1. CDR1 and CDR2 (germline): LNHDA, SQIVND (reference sequence). With V trimmed by 5 bases and J by 2 bases, 8 bases remained unmatched. The CDR3 has 15 amino acids. In DNA form, the CDR3 reads TGTGCCAGTAGTCAAGACAGGGCCCCTCAAGAGACCCAGTACTTC. Residues: CASSQDRAPQETQYF.

The chain recombines TRBV7-2 with TRBJ1-1; D is ambiguous. V dropped 0 bases and J dropped 2 bases, with 19 bases sitting between them. CDR1 and CDR2 from the germline V gene are SGHTA and FQGNSA. The CDR3 totals 18 residues. CDR3: CASSLALQGPRKNTEAFF. The CDR3 DNA is TGTGCCAGCAGCTTAGCCCTACAAGGACCGAGAAAAAACACTGAAGCTTTCTTT. Full variable domain (outside the CDR3, taken from reference TRBV7-2 and TRBJ1-1): GAGVSQSPSNKVTEKGKDVELRCDPISGHTALYWYRQSLGQGLEFLIYFQGNSAPDKSGLPSDRFSAERTGGSVSTLTIQRTQQEDSAVYLCASSLALQGPRKNTEAFFGQGTRLTVV.

This clone came up once. The CDR3 nucleotides read TGCAGCGTTGAACCTCAGGGACGGGACACCTTC. This codes for CSVEPQGRDTF. The V gene is TRBV29-1, the J gene TRBJ1-2; TRBD1 is a possible D gene (5 bases). CDR3 length: 11 amino acids. The germline gives CDR1 SQVTM, CDR2 ANQGSEA. Trimming pared 2 bases from V and 12 bases from J, leaving 13 bases between.

CDR3 protein: CASSLIGWDRVVNTGELFF. The CDR3 DNA reads TGTGCCAGCAGCTTAATAGGTTGGGACAGGGTAGTGAACACCGGGGAGCTGTTTTTT. The V call is TRBV11-2, the J call TRBJ2-2; 9 nucleotides align to TRBD1. Germline V lookup: CDR1 SGHAT, CDR2 FQNNGV. This CDR3 has 19 amino acids. V lost 2 bases to trimming and J lost 1 base; unmatched junction nucleotides: 11.

This sequence joins TRBV19 and TRBJ2-1; D gene ambiguous. With 0 bases removed from V and 9 bases from J, the gap between germline ends came to 12 bases. The length of the CDR3 is 14 residues. Germline V gene sequence: CDR1 LNHDA, CDR2 SQIVND (reference sequence). CDR3 DNA sequence: TGTGCCAGTAGTATAGATCCCAGGTCTAGTGAGCAGTTCTTC. This translates into CASSIDPRSSEQFF.

The chain combines TRBV5-1 with TRBJ1-1; a possible D gene is TRBD1 (5 bases). Germline-derived CDR1 and CDR2 are SGHRS and YFSETQ. V was cut by 1 base and J by 5 bases, with 9 bases left in between. The CDR3 loop spans 13 amino acids. Here the CDR3 reads CASSLIRGTEAFF. CDR3 nucleotide sequence: TGCGCCAGCAGCTTGATACGGGGGACTGAAGCTTTCTTT.

The J gene is TRBJ2-1, the V gene TRBV5-4; TRBD2 aligns across 7 bases. Germline CDR1 reads SGHNT; CDR2 reads YYREEE (reference sequence). The V segment lost 10 bases and the J segment 2 bases; nucleotides outside the gene matches: 9. This CDR3 has 14 amino acids. For the CDR3, the DNA is TGTGCCGTTACAGGCGGGAGCACCTACAATGAGCAGTTCTTC. Translating it yields CAVTGGSTYNEQFF.

Written as DNA, the CDR3 is TGTGCCACCTCGCCTGTCCGACAGGGAAACTATGGCTACACCTTC. This translates into CATSPVRQGNYGYTF. This chain links TRBV7-8 with TRBJ1-2; TRBD1 matches 7 bases. CDR3 length: 15 residues. The germline gives CDR1 SGHVS, CDR2 FQNEAQ. V shed 10 bases and J 2 bases; nucleotides not matched to a gene: 13.

This rearrangement joins TRBV27 to TRBJ2-1; D is ambiguous. V lost 6 bases to trimming and J lost 5 bases, with 11 bases between them. CDR3 length: 13 amino acids. The germline gives CDR1 MNHEY, CDR2 SMNVEV (reference sequence). The CDR3, as DNA: TGTGCCAGCAGCCACACTCGAAACAATGAGCAGTTCTTC. Translating it yields CASSHTRNNEQFF.

The chain combines TRBV2 with TRBJ2-7, with TRBD1 matching 7 bases. The length of the CDR3 is 15 residues. J lost 2 bases, V lost 7 bases, and 11 bases had no gene match. CDR1 is SNHLY, CDR2 FYNNEI, per germline. The CDR3 coding sequence is TGTGCCAGCAACCCATTCGGGACAGCCGCCTACGAGCAGTACTTC. It specifies CASNPFGTAAYEQYF.

The CDR3 coding sequence is TGCGCCAGCAGCTTAGGCCTTAGCTCTGGGGCCAACGTCCTGACTTTC. Translation: CASSLGLSSGANVLTF. The chain carries TRBV5-1 and TRBJ2-6, with D unclear. Germline CDR1 SGHRS, CDR2 YFSETQ. The length of the CDR3 is 16 residues. The germline V and J ends were trimmed by 2 bases and 0 bases, with 9 bases remaining between them.

As DNA, the CDR3 is TGTGCCAGCAGCTTAGGCGTGGTGTGGCAAACCACTTTCACAGATACGCAGTATTTT. Protein sequence: CASSLGVVWQTTFTDTQYF. J is TRBJ2-3 and V is TRBV7-2; D not resolved. The CDR3 is 19 residues long. V lost 1 base and J lost 2, with 22 bases in between. Germline V gene lookup returns CDR1 SGHTA and CDR2 FQGNSA.

This sequence joins TRBV28 and TRBJ2-3; a possible D gene is TRBD2 (6 bases). Trimming cost V 5 bases and J 5 bases, with 14 bases left between them. The germline V gene encodes CDR1 MDHEN and CDR2 SYDVKM. This CDR3 is 14 amino acids long. The CDR3 loop reads CASSQAGFKDTQYF. CDR3 nucleotide sequence: TGTGCCAGCAGTCAAGCGGGTTTTAAAGATACGCAGTATTTT.

The chain combines TRBV7-2 with TRBJ2-7; maybe TRBD1 (6 bases). The V gene's germline CDR1 is SGHTA and CDR2 FQGNSA. The CDR3 extends over 16 amino acids. V dropped 1 base and J dropped 0 bases, with 13 bases sitting between them. CDR3 protein: CASSLGDTGYSYEQYF. CDR3 DNA sequence: TGTGCCAGCAGCTTAGGGGACACCGGCTACTCCTACGAGCAGTACTTC. The full variable domain, completed using reference TRBV7-2 and TRBJ2-7, is GAGVSQSPSNKVTEKGKDVELRCDPISGHTALYWYRQSLGQGLEFLIYFQGNSAPDKSGLPSDRFSAERTGGSVSTLTIQRTQQEDSAVYLCASSLGDTGYSYEQYFGPGTRLTVT.

The rearrangement joins TRBV9 to TRBJ2-1, with 12 bases that match TRBD2. This CDR3 has 15 residues. V lost 0 bases to trimming and J lost 7 bases; unmatched junction nucleotides: 2. The V gene's germline CDR1 is SGDLS and CDR2 YYNGEE. The CDR3 loop is CASSVASGRVNEQFF. As DNA, the CDR3 is TGTGCCAGCAGCGTAGCTAGCGGGAGGGTGAATGAGCAGTTCTTC.

The chain uses TRBV27 and TRBJ1-3; no definite D call. The CDR3 loop spans 15 amino acids. Trimming stripped 7 bases from V and 0 bases from J, with 13 bases between. Per the germline V gene, CDR1 is MNHEY and CDR2 is SMNVEV (reference sequence). CDR3 in amino acids: CASMASGNSGNTIYF. CDR3 bases: TGTGCCAGCATGGCCAGTGGGAACTCTGGAAACACCATATATTTT.

This clone was picked up one time. The rearrangement links TRBV7-9 to TRBJ2-7, with TRBD2 matching over 11 bases. Germline loops: CDR1 SEHNR, CDR2 FQNEAQ (reference sequence). J was trimmed by 3 bases and V by 5 bases; bases with no gene match: 9. The CDR3 extends over 16 amino acids. DNA for the CDR3: TGTGCCAGCAGCCTGACTAGCGGGATACGCAACTACGAGCAGTACTTC. This codes for CASSLTSGIRNYEQYF.

On this clone: This sample also contains other DNA sequences that code for the same CDR3. V and J are TRBV20-1 and TRBJ2-7, with D hard to call. Germline V gene data show CDR1 as DFQATT and CDR2 as SNEGSKA (reference sequence). V lost 1 base to trimming and J lost 4 bases, with 5 bases between them. The CDR3 contains 11 residues. The CDR3 sequence is CSARVGYEQYF. Written as DNA, the CDR3 is TGCAGTGCTAGAGTTGGGTACGAGCAGTACTTC.

V usage is TRBV9 and J usage is TRBJ2-7; D is perhaps TRBD1 or TRBD2 (5 bases each). Deletions cut 0 bases from V and 2 bases from J, with 12 bases between. Germline CDR1 reads SGDLS; CDR2 reads YYNGEE. The CDR3 contains 15 residues. CDR3 nucleotide sequence: TGTGCCAGCAGCGTAGCCGCAGGGAGTCCCTACGAGCAGTACTTC. It translates to CASSVAAGSPYEQYF.

The chain combines TRBV30 with TRBJ1-1; 7 bases map to TRBD1. V lost 0 bases, J lost 1 base, and 2 bases stayed unmatched. The CDR3 is made up of 14 amino acids. CDR1 is GTSNPN and CDR2 is SVGIG in the germline V gene (reference sequence). CDR3 sequence reads: CAWSVYRGNTEAFF. In DNA form, the CDR3 reads TGTGCCTGGAGTGTTTACAGGGGGAACACTGAAGCTTTCTTT.

The CDR3 DNA is TGTGCCATCAGTGAGTCCGGGCCAACACGCGGGAACCAAGAGACCCAGTACTTC. This encodes CAISESGPTRGNQETQYF. V is TRBV10-3 and J is TRBJ2-5, with D possibly being TRBD2 (6 bases). Germline CDR1 is ENHRY and CDR2 is SYGVKD. The CDR3 runs to 18 residues. V dropped 0 bases and J dropped 0 bases, with 17 bases sitting between them.

A word on this clone: This sample includes further DNA sequences coding for the same CDR3. The chain recombines TRBV5-1 with TRBJ2-5; 8 bases map to TRBD2. There are 16 residues in the CDR3. V lost 0 bases, J lost 1 base, and 5 bases stayed unmatched. Germline V gene lookup returns CDR1 SGHRS and CDR2 YFSETQ. The DNA for the CDR3 is TGCGCCAGCAGCTTGGGGGGAACTAGCGGCCAAGAGACCCAGTACTTC. As protein: CASSLGGTSGQETQYF.

The chain employs TRBV7-2 and TRBJ2-5; D may correspond to TRBD1 or TRBD2 (6 bases each). V gave up 3 bases and J gave up 4 bases, with 12 bases separating them. The germline gives CDR1 SGHTA, CDR2 FQGNSA. The CDR3 has 14 residues. The CDR3 reads CASSLDGGPETQYF. DNA for the CDR3: TGTGCCAGCAGCTTGGATGGGGGGCCAGAGACCCAGTACTTC. Based on the CDR3 plus reference TRBV7-2 and TRBJ2-5, the full variable domain is GAGVSQSPSNKVTEKGKDVELRCDPISGHTALYWYRQSLGQGLEFLIYFQGNSAPDKSGLPSDRFSAERTGGSVSTLTIQRTQQEDSAVYLCASSLDGGPETQYFGPGTRLLVL.

V and J are TRBV4-2 and TRBJ2-7; possible D gene TRBD2, 5 bases. The length of the CDR3 is 14 residues. The germline V and J ends were trimmed by 0 bases and 6 bases, with 12 bases remaining between them. Germline CDR1 reads LGHNA; CDR2 reads YNFKEQ. The CDR3 loop reads CASSQELVVGEQYF. CDR3 DNA sequence: TGTGCCAGCAGCCAAGAACTAGTAGTGGGCGAGCAGTACTTC.